Listed below are T cell receptor beta chains from one sample, sequenced in a study of hypomethylating agent response in myelodysplastic syndrome. Some clones are missing from TCRdb's copy, which holds only in-frame ones; the method was immunoSEQ multiplex PCR. Altogether 3,000 or so clones are present, roughly 80% being singletons, with the ten largest covering 12%. The specimen comprised bone marrow, sampled before or after starting hypomethylating agent treatment for myelodysplastic syndrome (not recorded which). Receptors originate from a human donor with myelodysplastic syndrome. The conserved cysteine and the conserved F or W are not part of the CDR3 here. Where a row states a size, it is once, few, many or the class of an expanded clone; other rows omit it.

size	V	J	CDR3
NA	TRBV2	TRBJ1-4	ASSTGATNEKLF
NA	TRBV18	TRBJ1-2	ASSPWGYYGYT
NA	TRBV5-1	TRBJ1-2	ASSLEGPLSGYT
once	TRBV7-9	TRBJ2-7	ASSPPGQSYEQY
NA	TRBV19	TRBJ1-3	ASSIYSLSGNTIY
NA	TRBV19	TRBJ1-5	ASTEGGQPQH
NA	TRBV7-9	TRBJ1-1	ASSSNTEAF
NA	TRBV4-1	TRBJ2-4	ASRGVEGIAKNIQY
NA	TRBV6-6	TRBJ2-3	ATYFSGGHGDTQY
NA	TRBV2	TRBJ1-4	ASSEVGRQTTNEKLF
NA	TRBV27	TRBJ1-6	ASNVRGHTVSPLH
NA	TRBV18	TRBJ1-1	ASSPGQDTEAF
NA	TRBV5-4	NA	ASSLDYYEQY
NA	TRBV5-1	TRBJ2-1	ASSLETYSYNEQF
NA	TRBV7-2	NA	ASSLGIRSYEQY
NA	TRBV30	TRBJ2-7	AWSVRGSEQY
NA	TRBV7-9	TRBJ1-1	ASSSTKKTALNTEAF
NA	TRBV9	TRBJ2-5	ASSLTSGGGRETQY
NA	TRBV7-7	TRBJ2-1	ASSLNGGNNEQF
NA	TRBV19	TRBJ2-5	ASSIPGGGETQY
NA	TRBV5-4	TRBJ1-2	ASSTGNLLYGYT
NA	TRBV6-5	TRBJ1-6	ASSLGSDSPLH
NA	TRBV27	TRBJ1-1	ASSQGGVEAF
NA	TRBV7-9	TRBJ1-4	ASSFGQGEKLF
NA	TRBV6-6	TRBJ2-1	ASSYSLGQGANEQF
NA	TRBV5-1	TRBJ1-2	ASSLINGQFDGYT
NA	TRBV5-1	TRBJ2-7	ASSWGNNEQY
NA	TRBV27	TRBJ1-5	ASSTHDGGGGNQPQH
NA	TRBV27	TRBJ1-5	ASSLQGSQPQH
NA	TRBV7-9	TRBJ2-1	ASSPQGQGPYNEQF
NA	TRBV29-1	TRBJ2-1	SVVPPTSGINEQF
NA	TRBV15	TRBJ2-1	ATSREVAGGAYNEQF
NA	TRBV6-5	TRBJ2-1	ASSYWRGGYNEQF
few	TRBV2	TRBJ1-2	ASSEGRTYGYT
NA	TRBV6-5	TRBJ2-7	ASSSQNPYEQY
NA	TRBV7-9	TRBJ2-7	ASSPKWGGETYEQY
NA	TRBV11-3	TRBJ1-6	ASLGPDGSPLH
NA	TRBV7-9	TRBJ2-6	ASSPRTGSSGANVLT
NA	TRBV7-2	TRBJ1-2	ASSFEGAGGYT
few	TRBV7-2	TRBJ1-1	ASSSQGDTEAF
NA	TRBV5-6	TRBJ2-7	ASSSGPSYEQY
NA	TRBV20-1	TRBJ2-3	SASLPDTQY
NA	TRBV19	TRBJ2-7	ASSRTGGISYEQY
NA	TRBV10-3	TRBJ2-3	AISSGTGVDTQY
NA	TRBV5-1	TRBJ1-2	ASSSGDRSPSLYGYT
NA	TRBV7-9	TRBJ2-1	ASSLSSGGNEQF
once	TRBV7-2	TRBJ2-7	ASSLVGGANSPEQY